A single sample is the source of the 28 T cell receptor beta chains below, sequenced in a study of blood T cell repertoires in COVID-19. The repertoire was sequenced with immunoSEQ multiplex PCR; TCRdb's copy has only in-frame clones and lacks some. The sample contains roughly 120,000 clones, 86% of which appear only once. Sequences were obtained from peripheral blood. The receptors derive from a man aged 40-55 years with acute or convalescent COVID-19.

A remark on this clone: Other DNA variants within this sample encode the same CDR3. The rearrangement uses TRBV19 and TRBJ2-7; the match to TRBD1 covers 10 bases. Germline CDR1 LNHDA, CDR2 SQIVND (reference sequence). CDR3 length: 14 amino acids. Trimming removed 3 bases from V and 3 bases from J; junction bases left unmatched: 2. The CDR3 DNA sequence: TGTGCCAGTAGTATCCGGGACAGGGGCTACGAGCAGTACTTC. Translating it yields CASSIRDRGYEQYF.

The chain employs TRBV6-6 and TRBJ1-5; tentatively, D is TRBD1 (5 bases). V lost 5 bases and J lost 3, with 11 bases in between. The germline V gene encodes CDR1 MNHNY and CDR2 SVGAGI (reference sequence). The CDR3 has 14 residues. The CDR3 DNA reads TGTGCCAGCAGTCTCGACAGTGTCAATCAGCCCCAGCATTTT. Its translation is CASSLDSVNQPQHF.

In the case of this clone: This CDR3 is also generated by other DNA sequences in the sample. CDR3 amino acids: CSVDRFPEAFF. CDR3 bases: TGCAGCGTTGACAGGTTCCCTGAAGCTTTCTTT. The J gene is TRBJ1-1, the V gene TRBV29-1, with D hard to call. Germline CDR1 is SQVTM and CDR2 is ANQGSEA. Trimming took 3 bases from V and 6 from J, leaving 8 bases between them. The CDR3 is 11 residues long.

The chain carries TRBV27 and TRBJ1-4; 7 nucleotides agree with TRBD1. Germline CDR1 MNHEY, CDR2 SMNVEV (reference sequence). Losses at the gene ends were 8 bases for V and 4 bases for J; bases not matched to a gene: 10. The CDR3 runs to 15 residues. The CDR3 DNA is TGTGCCAGCTCCCCCCGGACAGGCCTTAATGAAAAACTGTTTTTT. Its translation: CASSPRTGLNEKLFF.

The V and J genes are TRBV20-1 and TRBJ2-1; tentatively, D is TRBD2 (5 bases). Germline assignment: CDR1 DFQATT and CDR2 SNEGSKA (reference sequence). The length of the CDR3 is 16 residues. V lost 3 bases, J lost 2 bases, and 17 bases lay in between. The DNA of the CDR3 is TGCAGTGCTAGTCTGACTACCCCGGATGCCTACAATGAGCAGTTCTTC. Its translation: CSASLTTPDAYNEQFF.

The chain employs TRBV5-1 and TRBJ2-1, with 12 bases that match TRBD2. V lost 0 bases to trimming and J lost 8 bases; unmatched junction nucleotides: 6. The germline V gene has CDR1 SGHRS and CDR2 YFSETQ. The CDR3 covers 16 residues. CDR3 DNA sequence: TGCGCCAGCAGCTTGGAACTAGCGGGAGGTAGCGATGAGCAGTTCTTC. Its translation: CASSLELAGGSDEQFF. Full variable domain (remainder filled in from reference TRBV5-1 and TRBJ2-1): KAGVTQTPRYLIKTRGQQVTLSCSPISGHRSVSWYQQTPGQGLQFLFEYFSETQRNKGNFPGRFSGRQFSNSRSEMNVSTLELGDSALYLCASSLELAGGSDEQFFGPGTRLTVL.

This clone came up a few times. The chain links TRBV3-1 (or the pseudogene TRBV3-2) to TRBJ1-2, with 9 bases fitting TRBD1. The V and J ends lost 3 bases and 0 bases, in that order; junction bases with no gene match: 11. Germline values: CDR1 LGHDT, CDR2 YNNKEL (reference sequence). The CDR3 contains 18 residues. The CDR3 loop reads CASSQGTGGLKSNYGYTF. The CDR3 nucleotides are TGTGCCAGCAGCCAGGGAACAGGGGGCCTTAAATCTAACTATGGCTACACCTTC.

This chain uses TRBV27 with TRBJ1-2; D possibly corresponds to TRBD1 (6 bases). The V gene lost 7 bases and the J gene lost 5 bases, with 17 bases spanning the gap. The CDR3 contains 14 residues. Per the germline V gene, CDR1 is MNHEY and CDR2 is SMNVEV (reference sequence). CDR3 sequence: CASTLGGARYGYTF. The CDR3 bases are TGTGCCAGCACCCTCGGGGGGGCGCGATATGGCTACACCTTC.

This chain uses TRBV13 with TRBJ2-7; D possibly corresponds to TRBD2 (5 bases). V was pared by 1 base and J by 0 bases, with 10 bases between. This CDR3 is 15 amino acids long. Looked up from germline, CDR1 is PRHDT and CDR2 is FYEKMQ (reference sequence). The CDR3 bases are TGTGCCAGCAGCTTAGTGCGGGCCAACTCCTACGAGCAGTACTTC. As protein: CASSLVRANSYEQYF.

A single count supports this clone. V is TRBV4-1 and J is TRBJ1-3; D perhaps matches TRBD1 (5 bases). In germline, CDR1 is MGHRA, CDR2 YSYEKL. V lost 4 bases to trimming and J lost 8 bases, with 15 bases between them. The CDR3 spans 14 residues. The CDR3 nucleotides are TGCGCCAGCAGCCTCGAAAGGGGTTTGGACACCATATATTTT. Encoded protein: CASSLERGLDTIYF.

A few counts support this clone. V usage is TRBV7-9 and J usage is TRBJ2-1, with D possibly matching TRBD2 (5 bases). CDR3 length: 16 residues. V lost 7 bases and J 0 bases, leaving 16 bases between the germline ends. Germline values: CDR1 SEHNR, CDR2 FQNEAQ (reference sequence). CDR3 residues: CASTPARVGSYNEQFF. In DNA, the CDR3 is TGTGCCAGCACCCCGGCGAGGGTCGGCTCCTACAATGAGCAGTTCTTC.

This chain uses TRBV5-1 with TRBJ1-2; 9 bases align to TRBD1. V shed 0 bases, J shed 7 bases, and the junction held 7 bases outside the gene matches. Germline V gene lookup returns CDR1 SGHRS and CDR2 YFSETQ. The CDR3 contains 15 residues. The CDR3 sequence is CASSLEGTGLSGYTF. In nucleotides, the CDR3 is TGCGCCAGCAGCTTGGAAGGGACAGGGCTTAGTGGCTACACCTTC.

Remarks on this clone: At one boundary the junction diverges from the germline segment, which might be a read error. The J gene is TRBJ2-7, the V gene TRBV6-2 or TRBV6-3; D gene uncertain. Germline V CDR1 and CDR2: MNHEY, SVGEGT. The length of the CDR3 is 12 residues. CDR3 region: CASSHIPESEWF. The CDR3 region has the DNA TGTGCCAGCAGTCATATCCCGGAGAGCGAGTGGTTC.

This CDR3 is CASSPRVGSTDTQYF. CDR3 DNA sequence: TGTGCCAGCAGCCCGAGGGTCGGGAGCACAGATACGCAGTATTTT. This chain links TRBV9 with TRBJ2-3; perhaps TRBD2 as D (5 bases). V gave up 4 bases and J gave up 0 bases, with 12 bases separating them. Germline CDR1 and CDR2: SGDLS and YYNGEE. CDR3 length: 15 amino acids.

V gene TRBV7-9 combines with J gene TRBJ1-1; 8 bases match TRBD1. CDR3 length: 15 residues. The junction had 6 bases not matched to a gene; V was cut back by 5 bases and J by 1 base. Per the germline V gene, CDR1 is SEHNR and CDR2 is FQNEAQ (reference sequence). The CDR3 reads CASSQDRAENTEAFF. CDR3 sequence (DNA): TGTGCCAGCAGCCAGGACAGGGCGGAGAACACTGAAGCTTTCTTT.

The chain joins TRBV30 to TRBJ1-6; D not resolved. The V and J ends lost 0 bases and 6 bases respectively, with 12 bases between them. The CDR3 extends over 15 amino acids. Germline loops: CDR1 GTSNPN, CDR2 SVGIG (reference sequence). The CDR3 DNA reads as TGTGCCTGGAGTGTTTCGGTAGGGAGTAATTCACCCCTCCACTTT. Translated: CAWSVSVGSNSPLHF.

V and J are TRBV5-6 and TRBJ2-1; TRBD1 aligns across 8 bases. This CDR3 is 13 amino acids long. Germline trimming cut 5 bases from V and 6 bases from J; bases unmatched to any gene: 4. The germline CDR1 and CDR2 sequences are SGHDT and YYEEEE. The CDR3 loop reads CASRRTGSNEQFF. The CDR3 DNA reads TGTGCCAGCAGAAGGACAGGGTCCAATGAGCAGTTCTTC. The complete variable domain, with remaining parts taken from reference TRBV5-6 and TRBJ2-1, reads DAGVTQSPTHLIKTRGQQVTLRCSPKSGHDTVSWYQQALGQGPQFIFQYYEEEERQRGNFPDRFSGHQFPNYSSELNVNALLLGDSALYLCASRRTGSNEQFFGPGTRLTVL.

The chain carries TRBV7-8 and TRBJ1-2; 7 bases map to TRBD1. The CDR3 totals 17 residues. V gave up 4 bases and J gave up 6 bases; unmatched junction bases: 17. The germline CDR1 and CDR2 sequences are SGHVS and FQNEAQ. The CDR3 coding sequence is TGTGCCAGCAGCTCGGGACGACGCCAGAACAGGGGACATGGCTACACCTTC. Translation: CASSSGRRQNRGHGYTF.

The chain recombines TRBV5-1 with TRBJ2-5; TRBD2 matches at 11 bases. Germline CDR1 is SGHRS and CDR2 is YFSETQ. The V gene end was trimmed by 5 bases and the J gene end by 5 bases; junction bases not matched to a gene: 11. The CDR3 spans 16 residues. In DNA form, the CDR3 reads TGCGCCAGCAGACCGGTTAGCGGGGGGGCCTATGAGACCCAGTACTTC. This translates into CASRPVSGGAYETQYF.

The rearrangement uses TRBV30 and TRBJ1-5, with D perhaps matching TRBD1 (5 bases). The ends were cut back, 2 bases at V and 0 bases at J, with 8 bases in the middle. Germline V lookup: CDR1 GTSNPN, CDR2 SVGIG (reference sequence). This CDR3 has 14 amino acids. Written as DNA, the CDR3 is TGTGCCTGGAGTTCCGACAGTAGCAATCAGCCCCAGCATTTT. This gives the protein CAWSSDSSNQPQHF.

V and J are TRBV7-9 and TRBJ2-5; 11 bases align to TRBD2. There are 15 residues in the CDR3. Per germline, CDR1 SEHNR and CDR2 FQNEAQ (reference sequence). V was clipped by 5 bases and J by 2 bases; unmatched bases: 4. CDR3 bases: TGTGCCAGCAGCACCCGACTAGCGGGGCAAGAGACCCAGTACTTC. Encoded protein: CASSTRLAGQETQYF.

Only one count was recorded for this clone. The chain combines TRBV5-4 with TRBJ1-1; no firm D call. V was shortened by 5 bases and J by 3 bases, with 11 bases between the two germline ends. Germline CDR1 reads SGHNT; CDR2 reads YYREEE (reference sequence). The CDR3 has 13 residues. CDR3 sequence: CASRVSADTEAFF. The CDR3 DNA reads TGTGCCAGCAGGGTTTCGGCGGACACTGAAGCTTTCTTT.

The chain carries TRBV5-1 and TRBJ2-3; TRBD2 is a possible D gene (5 bases). The CDR3 consists of 15 residues. Germline V gives CDR1 SGHRS, CDR2 YFSETQ. V lost 4 bases and J 1 base, leaving 13 bases between the germline ends. The CDR3 spells CASSASSWGTDTQYF. The CDR3 DNA is TGCGCCAGCAGCGCCTCTAGCTGGGGCACAGATACGCAGTATTTT.

This chain links TRBV12-5 with TRBJ2-1; 7 positions agree with TRBD1. V was clipped by 11 bases and J by 2 bases; unmatched bases: 9. The germline V gene encodes CDR1 LGHNT and CDR2 FRNRAP. The CDR3 sequence is 14 residues long. The CDR3 nucleotides are TGTGCTGGCAACGACGGACAGGCCTACAATGAGCAGTTCTTC. This gives the protein CAGNDGQAYNEQFF.

The chain couples TRBV11-2 to TRBJ1-2; no definite D call. This CDR3 has 14 residues. V shed 0 bases and J shed 0 bases, with 5 bases lying between them. Germline CDR1 is SGHAT and CDR2 is FQNNGV. CDR3 sequence: CASSLDSTNYGYTF. The CDR3 nucleotides read TGTGCCAGCAGCTTAGATTCTACTAACTATGGCTACACCTTC.

The CDR3 DNA reads as TGTGCCAGCAGTGAGTTGCGGGGGGGAACAGATACGCAGTATTTT. Translation gives CASSELRGGTDTQYF. V and J are TRBV6-1 and TRBJ2-3; 9 positions match TRBD2. Germline CDR1 reads MNHNS; CDR2 reads SASEGT. V was clipped by 3 bases and J by 3 bases; unmatched bases: 4. CDR3 length: 15 amino acids.

This clone appeared a few times. This chain connects TRBV30 to TRBJ1-6, with D perhaps matching TRBD1 (5 bases). The CDR3 sequence is 16 residues long. V was pared by 1 base and J by 8 bases, with 18 bases between. Germline V gives CDR1 GTSNPN, CDR2 SVGIG (reference sequence). CDR3 nucleotide sequence: TGTGCCTGGAGTGCCCGGGGAGGGGTGGATTATTCACCCCTCCACTTT. Its translation: CAWSARGGVDYSPLHF.

The J gene is TRBJ2-7, the V gene TRBV5-1, with 7 bases aligning to TRBD1. The J segment lost 0 bases and the V segment lost 9 bases, leaving 12 bases of the junction unmatched. There are 15 residues in the CDR3. Germline V lookup: CDR1 SGHRS, CDR2 YFSETQ. In nucleotides, the CDR3 is TGCGCCACCGCTCGAAACCGGGACAGCTCCTACGAGCAGTACTTC. Its translation: CATARNRDSSYEQYF.